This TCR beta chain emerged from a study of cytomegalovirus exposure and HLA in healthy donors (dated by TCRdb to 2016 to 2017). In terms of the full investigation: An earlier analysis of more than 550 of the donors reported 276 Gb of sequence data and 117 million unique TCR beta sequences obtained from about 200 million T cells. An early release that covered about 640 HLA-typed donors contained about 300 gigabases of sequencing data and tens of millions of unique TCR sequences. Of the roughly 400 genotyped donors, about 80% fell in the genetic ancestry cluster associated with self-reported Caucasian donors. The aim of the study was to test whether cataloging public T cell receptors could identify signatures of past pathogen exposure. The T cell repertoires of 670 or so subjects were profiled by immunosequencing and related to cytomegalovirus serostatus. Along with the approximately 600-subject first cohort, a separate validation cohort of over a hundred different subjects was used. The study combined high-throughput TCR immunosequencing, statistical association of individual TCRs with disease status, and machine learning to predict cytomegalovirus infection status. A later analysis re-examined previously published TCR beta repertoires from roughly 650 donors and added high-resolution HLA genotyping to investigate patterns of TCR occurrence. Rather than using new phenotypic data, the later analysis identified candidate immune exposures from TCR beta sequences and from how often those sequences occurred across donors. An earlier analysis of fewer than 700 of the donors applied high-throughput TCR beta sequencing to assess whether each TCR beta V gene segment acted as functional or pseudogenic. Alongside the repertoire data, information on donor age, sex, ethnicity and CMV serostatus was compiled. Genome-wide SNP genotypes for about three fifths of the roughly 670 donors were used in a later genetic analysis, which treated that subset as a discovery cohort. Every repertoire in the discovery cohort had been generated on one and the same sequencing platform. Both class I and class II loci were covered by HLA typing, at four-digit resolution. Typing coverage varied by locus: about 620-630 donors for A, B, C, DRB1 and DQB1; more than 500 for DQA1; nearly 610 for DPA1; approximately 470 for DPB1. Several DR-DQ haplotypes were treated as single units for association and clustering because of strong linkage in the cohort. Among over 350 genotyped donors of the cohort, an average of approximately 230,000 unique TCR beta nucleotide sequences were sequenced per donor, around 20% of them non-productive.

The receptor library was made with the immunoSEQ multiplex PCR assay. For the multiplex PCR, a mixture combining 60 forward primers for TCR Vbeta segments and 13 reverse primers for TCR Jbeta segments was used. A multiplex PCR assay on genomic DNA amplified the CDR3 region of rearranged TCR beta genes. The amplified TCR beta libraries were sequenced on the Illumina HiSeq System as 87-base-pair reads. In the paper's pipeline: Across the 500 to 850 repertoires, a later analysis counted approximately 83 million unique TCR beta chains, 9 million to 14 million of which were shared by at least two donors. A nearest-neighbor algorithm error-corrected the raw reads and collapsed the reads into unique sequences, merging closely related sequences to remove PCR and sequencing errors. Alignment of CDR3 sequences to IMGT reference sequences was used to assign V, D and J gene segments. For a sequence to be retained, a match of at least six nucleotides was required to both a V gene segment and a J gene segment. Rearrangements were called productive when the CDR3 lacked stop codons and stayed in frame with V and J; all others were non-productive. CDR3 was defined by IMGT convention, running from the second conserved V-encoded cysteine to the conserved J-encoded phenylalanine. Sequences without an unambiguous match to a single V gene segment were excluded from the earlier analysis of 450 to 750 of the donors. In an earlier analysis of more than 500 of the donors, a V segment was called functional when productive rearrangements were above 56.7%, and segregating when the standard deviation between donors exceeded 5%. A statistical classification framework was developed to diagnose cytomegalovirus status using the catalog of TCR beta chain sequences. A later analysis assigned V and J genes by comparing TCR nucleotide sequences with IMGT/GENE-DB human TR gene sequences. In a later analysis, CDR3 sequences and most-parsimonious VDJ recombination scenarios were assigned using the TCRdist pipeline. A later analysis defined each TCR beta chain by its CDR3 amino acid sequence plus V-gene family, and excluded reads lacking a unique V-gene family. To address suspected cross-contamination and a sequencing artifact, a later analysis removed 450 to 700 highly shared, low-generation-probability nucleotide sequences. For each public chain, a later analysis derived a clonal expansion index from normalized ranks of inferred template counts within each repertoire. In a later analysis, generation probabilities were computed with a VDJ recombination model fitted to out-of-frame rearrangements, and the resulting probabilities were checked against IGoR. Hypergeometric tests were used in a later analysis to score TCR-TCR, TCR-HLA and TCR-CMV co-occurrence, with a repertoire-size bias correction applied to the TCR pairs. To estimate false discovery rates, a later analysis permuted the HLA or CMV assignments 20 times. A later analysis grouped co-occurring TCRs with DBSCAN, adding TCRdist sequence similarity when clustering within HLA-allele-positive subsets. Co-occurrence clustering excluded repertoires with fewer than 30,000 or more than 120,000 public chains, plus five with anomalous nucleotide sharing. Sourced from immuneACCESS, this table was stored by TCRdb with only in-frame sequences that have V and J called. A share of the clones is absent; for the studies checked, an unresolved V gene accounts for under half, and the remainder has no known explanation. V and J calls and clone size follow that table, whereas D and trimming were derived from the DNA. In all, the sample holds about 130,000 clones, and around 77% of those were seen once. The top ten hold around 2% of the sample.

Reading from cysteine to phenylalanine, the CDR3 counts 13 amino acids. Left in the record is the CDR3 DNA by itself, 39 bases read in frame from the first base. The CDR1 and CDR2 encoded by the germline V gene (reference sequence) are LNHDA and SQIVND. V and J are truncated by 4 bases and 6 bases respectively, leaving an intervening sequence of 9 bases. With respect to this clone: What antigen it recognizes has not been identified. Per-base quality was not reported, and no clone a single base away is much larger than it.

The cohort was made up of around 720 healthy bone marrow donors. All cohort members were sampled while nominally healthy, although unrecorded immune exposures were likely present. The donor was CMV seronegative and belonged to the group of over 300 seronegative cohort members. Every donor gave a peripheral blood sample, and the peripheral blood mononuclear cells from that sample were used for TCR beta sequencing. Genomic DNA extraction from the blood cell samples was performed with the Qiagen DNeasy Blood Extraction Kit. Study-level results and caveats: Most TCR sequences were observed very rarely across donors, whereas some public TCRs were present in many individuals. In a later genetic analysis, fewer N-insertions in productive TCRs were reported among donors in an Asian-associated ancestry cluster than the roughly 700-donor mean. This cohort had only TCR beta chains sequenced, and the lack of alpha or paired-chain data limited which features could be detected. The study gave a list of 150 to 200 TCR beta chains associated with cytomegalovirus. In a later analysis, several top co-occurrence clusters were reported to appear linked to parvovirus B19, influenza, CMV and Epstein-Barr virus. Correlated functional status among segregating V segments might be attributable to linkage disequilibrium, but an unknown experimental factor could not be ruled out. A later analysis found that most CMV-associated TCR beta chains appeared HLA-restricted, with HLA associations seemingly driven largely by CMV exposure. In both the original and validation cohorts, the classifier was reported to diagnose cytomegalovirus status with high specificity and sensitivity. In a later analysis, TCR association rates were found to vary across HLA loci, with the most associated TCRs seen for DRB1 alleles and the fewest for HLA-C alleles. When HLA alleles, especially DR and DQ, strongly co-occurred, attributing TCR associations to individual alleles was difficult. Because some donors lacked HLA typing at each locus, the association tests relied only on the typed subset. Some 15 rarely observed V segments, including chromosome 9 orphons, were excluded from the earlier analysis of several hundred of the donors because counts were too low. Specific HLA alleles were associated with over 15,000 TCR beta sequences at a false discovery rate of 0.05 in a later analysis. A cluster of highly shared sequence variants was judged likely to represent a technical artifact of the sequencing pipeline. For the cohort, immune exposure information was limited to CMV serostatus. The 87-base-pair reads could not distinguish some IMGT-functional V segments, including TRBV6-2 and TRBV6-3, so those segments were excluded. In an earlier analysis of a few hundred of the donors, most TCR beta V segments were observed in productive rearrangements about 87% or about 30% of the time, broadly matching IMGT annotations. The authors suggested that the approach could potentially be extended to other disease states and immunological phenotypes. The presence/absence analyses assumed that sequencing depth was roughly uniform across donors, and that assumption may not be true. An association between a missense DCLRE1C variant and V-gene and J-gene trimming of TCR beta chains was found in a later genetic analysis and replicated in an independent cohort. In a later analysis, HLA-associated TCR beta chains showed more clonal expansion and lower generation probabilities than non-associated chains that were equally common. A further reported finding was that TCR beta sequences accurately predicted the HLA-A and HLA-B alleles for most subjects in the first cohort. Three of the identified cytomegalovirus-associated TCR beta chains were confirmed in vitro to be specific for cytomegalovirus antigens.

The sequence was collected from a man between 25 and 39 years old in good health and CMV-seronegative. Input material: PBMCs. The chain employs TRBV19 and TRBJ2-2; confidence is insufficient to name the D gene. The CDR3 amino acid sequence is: CASSTTMAGELFF. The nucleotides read TGTGCCAGTAGTACCACTATGGCCGGGGAGCTGTTTTTT.